This T cell receptor (beta chain) comes out of a study of cytomegalovirus exposure and HLA in healthy donors. This PCR relied on a set of 60 Vbeta primers and 13 Jbeta primers. Study processing details: A later analysis counted tens of millions of unique TCR beta chains, around 11 million shared. TCRdb keeps only in-frame clones here, not all; method: immunoSEQ multiplex PCR. V and J calls and clone size are those listed in that table; D and trimming were worked out from the DNA. The sample records about 85,000 clones, 60% to 85% being singletons. Study findings and constraints: As a later analysis showed, a missense DCLRE1C variant was linked to trimming of TCR beta V- and J-genes. Most of the TCR beta V segments (in an earlier analysis) were productive either about 90% or about 30% of the time. In a later analysis, an Asian-associated ancestry cluster reportedly showed fewer N-insertions than the approximately 700-donor mean.

On this clone: Its antigen is still unknown.

Trimming removed 3 bases from V and 1 base from J, with 15 bases in between. The CDR3 contains 16 residues. Germline-derived CDR1 and CDR2 are MNHNS and SASEGT. J is TRBJ1-1 and V is TRBV6-1; D is possibly TRBD1 (6 bases). The clonotype was recovered from a boy between 10 and 17 years old in good health and CMV-seronegative. Sequencing was done on a sample of PBMCs. The chain's CDR3 is CASSDQQGPRNTEAFF. In DNA form, the CDR3 reads TGTGCCAGCAGTGACCAGCAGGGGCCTCGGAACACTGAAGCTTTCTTT.